This TCR beta chain was obtained from a study of tumour-infiltrating T cells in Burkitt lymphoma (TCRdb year 2020). Regarding the complete study: All epidemiological subtypes of Burkitt lymphoma were represented among the roughly 80 patients who made up the cohort. When TCR repertoire data were correlated with clinical outcome, productive clonality turned out to predict both overall and progression-free survival, independent of established prognosticators, age at diagnosis among them. Study-level results and caveats: Several public clonotypes were found to be shared across numerous Burkitt lymphoma patients, which suggests a shared tumour neoantigen selection that is absent from diffuse large B-cell lymphoma.

The library came from the immunoSEQ multiplex PCR assay. The table comes from immuneACCESS by way of TCRdb, which keeps in-frame sequences with V and J called. Part of the clones is missing from these tables; in studies checked, under half for an unresolved V gene and the rest for unknown reasons. Within this sample are approximately 150 clones, with under 25% of them counted one time only. In total, the top ten clones hold roughly a tenth of the sample. This clone appeared a few times. Its antigen remains undetermined. Qualities for individual bases were not recorded, and no much larger clone is one base off. The CDR3 runs 15 amino acids, cysteine and phenylalanine included. CDR3 DNA is the only sequence kept; it has 45 bases, read in frame from the first base. Taken from the germline V gene, the CDR1 and CDR2 loops are MNHEY and SVGAGI. At the junction V is shortened by 4 bases and J by 0 bases, with 10 bases in between.

This receptor was obtained from a human donor with Burkitt lymphoma. The sequenced sample consisted of tumor tissue. Rearrangement joined TRBV6-5 to TRBJ1-5, with the D segment identity uncertain. The DNA is TGTGCCAGCAGTTCAGCCGGGTATAGCAATCAGCCCCAGCATTTT. Translated, this gives CASSSAGYSNQPQHF.